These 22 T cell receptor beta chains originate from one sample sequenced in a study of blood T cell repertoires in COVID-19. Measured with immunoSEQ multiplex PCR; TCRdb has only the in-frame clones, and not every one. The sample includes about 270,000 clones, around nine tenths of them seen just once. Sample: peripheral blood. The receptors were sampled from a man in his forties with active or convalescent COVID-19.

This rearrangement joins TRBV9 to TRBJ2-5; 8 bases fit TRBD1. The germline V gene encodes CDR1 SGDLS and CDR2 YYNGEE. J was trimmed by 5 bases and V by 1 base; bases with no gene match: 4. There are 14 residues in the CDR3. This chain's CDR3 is CASSVSSGGETQYF. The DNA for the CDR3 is TGTGCCAGCAGCGTATCGTCAGGGGGCGAGACCCAGTACTTC. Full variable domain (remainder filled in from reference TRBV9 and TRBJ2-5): DSGVTQTPKHLITATGQRVTLRCSPRSGDLSVYWYQQSLDQGLQFLIQYYNGEERAKGNILERFSAQQFPDLHSELNLSSLELGDSALYFCASSVSSGGETQYFGPGTRLLVL.

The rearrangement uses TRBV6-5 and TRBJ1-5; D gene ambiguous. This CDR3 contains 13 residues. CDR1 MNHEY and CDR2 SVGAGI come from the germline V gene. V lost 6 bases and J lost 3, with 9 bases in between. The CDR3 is CASREVVNQPQHF. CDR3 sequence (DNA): TGTGCCAGCAGGGAGGTAGTCAATCAGCCCCAGCATTTT.

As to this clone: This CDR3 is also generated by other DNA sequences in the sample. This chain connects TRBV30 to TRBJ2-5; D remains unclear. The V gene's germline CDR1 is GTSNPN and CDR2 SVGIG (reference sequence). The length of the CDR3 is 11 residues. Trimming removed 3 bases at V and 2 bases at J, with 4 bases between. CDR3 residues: CAWSPQETQYF. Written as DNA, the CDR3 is TGTGCCTGGAGCCCGCAAGAGACCCAGTACTTC.

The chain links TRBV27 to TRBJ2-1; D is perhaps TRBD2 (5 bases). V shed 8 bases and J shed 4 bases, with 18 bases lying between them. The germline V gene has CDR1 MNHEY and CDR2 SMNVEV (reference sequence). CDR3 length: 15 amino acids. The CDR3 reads CASGVVDFLYNEQFF. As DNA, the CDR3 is TGTGCCAGCGGAGTAGTGGACTTCCTATACAATGAGCAGTTCTTC.

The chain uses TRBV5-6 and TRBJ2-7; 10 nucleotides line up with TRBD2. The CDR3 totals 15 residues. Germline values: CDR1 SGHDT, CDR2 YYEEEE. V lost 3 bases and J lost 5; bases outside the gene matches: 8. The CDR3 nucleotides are TGTGCCAGCAGCTCCGGTCTAGCGGGGGCCCACGAGCAGTACTTC. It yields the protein CASSSGLAGAHEQYF.

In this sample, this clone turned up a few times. CDR3 amino acids: CATSDSPRTGGETQYF. In nucleotides, the CDR3 is TGTGCCACCAGTGATTCCCCCCGGACAGGAGGAGAGACCCAGTACTTC. The gene calls are TRBV24-1 and TRBJ2-5; 7 nucleotides line up with TRBD1. Germline loops: CDR1 KGHDR, CDR2 SFDVKD. There are 16 residues in the CDR3. J was trimmed by 4 bases and V by 2 bases; bases with no gene match: 9.

Written as DNA, the CDR3 is TGTGCCAGCAGCGTAGACGGACAGGCGAATGAGCAGTTCTTC. Translated: CASSVDGQANEQFF. The chain employs TRBV9 and TRBJ2-1, with 7 bases matching TRBD1. The CDR3 is made up of 14 amino acids. Germline V gene sequence: CDR1 SGDLS, CDR2 YYNGEE. J lost 7 bases, V lost 0 bases, and 4 bases had no gene match.

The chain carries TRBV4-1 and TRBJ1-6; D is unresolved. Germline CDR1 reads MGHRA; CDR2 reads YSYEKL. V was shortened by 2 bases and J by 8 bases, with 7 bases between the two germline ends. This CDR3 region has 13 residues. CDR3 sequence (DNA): TGCGCCAGCAGCCAATCCGAGGATTCACCCCTCCACTTT. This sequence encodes CASSQSEDSPLHF.

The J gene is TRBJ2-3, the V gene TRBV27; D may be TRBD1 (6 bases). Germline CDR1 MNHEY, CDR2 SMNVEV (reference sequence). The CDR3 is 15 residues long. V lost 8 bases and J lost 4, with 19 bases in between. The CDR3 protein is CASRRRGGMADTQYF. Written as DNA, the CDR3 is TGTGCCAGCCGGCGACGAGGGGGTATGGCAGATACGCAGTATTTT.

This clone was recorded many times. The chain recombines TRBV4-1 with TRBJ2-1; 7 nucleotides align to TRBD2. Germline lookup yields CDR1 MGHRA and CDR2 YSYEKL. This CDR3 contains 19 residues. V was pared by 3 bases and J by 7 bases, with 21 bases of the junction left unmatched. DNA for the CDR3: TGCGCCAGCAGCCAGCTCCAAGGTAGTCGGACTAGGGTTGGGAATGAGCAGTTCTTC. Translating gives CASSQLQGSRTRVGNEQFF.

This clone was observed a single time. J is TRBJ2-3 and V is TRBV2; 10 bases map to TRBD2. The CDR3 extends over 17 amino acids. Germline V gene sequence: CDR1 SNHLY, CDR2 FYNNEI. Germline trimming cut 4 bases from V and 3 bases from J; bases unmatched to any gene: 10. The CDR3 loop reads CASSAKAGGFMTDTQYF. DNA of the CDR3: TGTGCCAGCAGTGCAAAAGCGGGGGGGTTTATGACAGATACGCAGTATTTT.

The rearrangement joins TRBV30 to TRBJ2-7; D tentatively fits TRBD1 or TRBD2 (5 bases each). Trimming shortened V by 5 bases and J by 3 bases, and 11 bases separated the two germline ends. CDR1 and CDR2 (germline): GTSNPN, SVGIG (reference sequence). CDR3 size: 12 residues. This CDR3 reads CAWGTGNYEQYF. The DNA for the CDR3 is TGTGCCTGGGGGACGGGTAACTACGAGCAGTACTTC. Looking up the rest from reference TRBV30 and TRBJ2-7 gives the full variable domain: SQTIHQWPATLVQPVGSPLSLECTVEGTSNPNLYWYRQAAGRGLQLLFYSVGIGQISSEVPQNLSASRPQDRQFILSSKKLLLSDSGFYLCAWGTGNYEQYFGPGTRLTVT.

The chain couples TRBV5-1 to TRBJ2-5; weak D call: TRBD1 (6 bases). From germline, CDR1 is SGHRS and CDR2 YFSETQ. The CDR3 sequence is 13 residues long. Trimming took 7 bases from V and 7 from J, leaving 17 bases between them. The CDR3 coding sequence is TGCGCCAGCGGCCTACAGGGTTCGGCGACCCAGTACTTC. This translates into CASGLQGSATQYF.

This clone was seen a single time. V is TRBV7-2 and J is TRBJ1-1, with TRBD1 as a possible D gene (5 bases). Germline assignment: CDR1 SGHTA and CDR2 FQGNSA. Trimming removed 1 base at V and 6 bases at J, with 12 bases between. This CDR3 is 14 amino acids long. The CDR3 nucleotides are TGTGCCAGCAGCTTAGGGGGGGGGTTTTCTGAAGCTTTCTTT. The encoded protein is CASSLGGGFSEAFF.

Here the CDR3 DNA reads TGTGCCAGCAGCGGGACAGGGTCGAACTATGGCTACACCTTC. It specifies CASSGTGSNYGYTF. The chain employs TRBV9 and TRBJ1-2; TRBD1 aligns across 8 bases. The CDR3 sequence is 14 residues long. Germline loops: CDR1 SGDLS, CDR2 YYNGEE. V was pared by 3 bases and J by 2 bases, with 3 bases of the junction left unmatched.

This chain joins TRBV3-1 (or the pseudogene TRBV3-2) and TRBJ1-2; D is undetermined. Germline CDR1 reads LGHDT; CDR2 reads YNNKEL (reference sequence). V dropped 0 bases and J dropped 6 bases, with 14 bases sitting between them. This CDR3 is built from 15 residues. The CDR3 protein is CASSQEGAGRHGYTF. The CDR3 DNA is TGTGCCAGCAGCCAAGAGGGTGCCGGGAGGCATGGCTACACCTTC.

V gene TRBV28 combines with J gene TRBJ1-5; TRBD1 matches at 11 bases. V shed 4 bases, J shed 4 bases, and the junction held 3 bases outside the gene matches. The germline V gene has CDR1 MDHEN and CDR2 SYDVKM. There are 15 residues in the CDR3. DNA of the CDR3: TGTGCCAGCAGTTCCGGACAGGGGGCGAATCAGCCCCAGCATTTT. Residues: CASSSGQGANQPQHF.

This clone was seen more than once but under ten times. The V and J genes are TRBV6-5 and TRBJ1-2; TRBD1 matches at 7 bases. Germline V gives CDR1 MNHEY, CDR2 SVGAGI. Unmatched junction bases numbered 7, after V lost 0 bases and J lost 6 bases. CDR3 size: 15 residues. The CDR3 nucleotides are TGTGCCAGCAGTTACTCCGGGACAGCAGGACATGGCTACACCTTC. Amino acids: CASSYSGTAGHGYTF.

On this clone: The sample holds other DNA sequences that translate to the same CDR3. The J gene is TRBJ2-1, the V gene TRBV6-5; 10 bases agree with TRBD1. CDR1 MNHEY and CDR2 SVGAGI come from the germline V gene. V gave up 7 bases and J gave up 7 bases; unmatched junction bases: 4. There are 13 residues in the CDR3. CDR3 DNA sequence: TGTGCCAGCACGCGACAGGGGGCAAATGAGCAGTTCTTC. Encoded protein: CASTRQGANEQFF.

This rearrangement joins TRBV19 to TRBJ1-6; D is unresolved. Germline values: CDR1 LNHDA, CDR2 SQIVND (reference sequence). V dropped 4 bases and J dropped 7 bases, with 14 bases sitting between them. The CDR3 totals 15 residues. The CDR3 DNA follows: TGTGCCAGTAGTAGACTGACTTATGGGAATTCACCCCTCCACTTT. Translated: CASSRLTYGNSPLHF.

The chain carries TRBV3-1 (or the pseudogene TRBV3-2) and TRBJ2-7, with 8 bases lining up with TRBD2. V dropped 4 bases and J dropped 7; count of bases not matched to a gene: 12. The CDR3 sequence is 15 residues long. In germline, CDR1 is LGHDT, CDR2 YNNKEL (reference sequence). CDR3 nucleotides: TGTGCCAGCAGCCCGATAGCGGGGACGGAGGTGGAGCAGTACTTC. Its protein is CASSPIAGTEVEQYF.

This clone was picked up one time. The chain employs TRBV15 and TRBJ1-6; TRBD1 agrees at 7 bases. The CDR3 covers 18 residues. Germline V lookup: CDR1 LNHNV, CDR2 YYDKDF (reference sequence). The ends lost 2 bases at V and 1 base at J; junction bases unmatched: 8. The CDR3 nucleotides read TGTGCCACCAGCAGAATTTCAGGGGGAGAGTCCTATAATTCACCCCTCCACTTT. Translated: CATSRISGGESYNSPLHF.